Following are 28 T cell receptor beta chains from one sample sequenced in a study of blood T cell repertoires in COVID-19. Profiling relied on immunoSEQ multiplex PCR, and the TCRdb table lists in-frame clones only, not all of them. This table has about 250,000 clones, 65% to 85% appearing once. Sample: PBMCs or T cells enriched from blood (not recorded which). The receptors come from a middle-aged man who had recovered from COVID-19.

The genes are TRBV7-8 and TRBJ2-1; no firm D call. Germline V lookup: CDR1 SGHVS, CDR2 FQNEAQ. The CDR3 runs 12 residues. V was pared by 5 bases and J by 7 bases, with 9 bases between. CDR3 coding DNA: TGTGCCAGCAGCCCCCCGAGAAATGAGCAGTTCTTC. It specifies CASSPPRNEQFF.

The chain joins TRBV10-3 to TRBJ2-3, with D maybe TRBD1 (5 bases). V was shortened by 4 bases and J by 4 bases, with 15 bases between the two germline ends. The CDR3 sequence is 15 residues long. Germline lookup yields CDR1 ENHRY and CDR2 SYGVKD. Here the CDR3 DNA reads TGTGCCATCAGTGGAAGGGGCCTGGGATCAGATACGCAGTATTTT. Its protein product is CAISGRGLGSDTQYF.

CDR3 sequence reads: CAWSLVSSGNTIYF. CDR3 bases: TGTGCCTGGAGTCTCGTCAGCTCTGGAAACACCATATATTTT. The chain couples TRBV30 to TRBJ1-3, with D hard to call. Trimming took 2 bases from V and 0 from J, leaving 8 bases between them. Looked up from germline, CDR1 is GTSNPN and CDR2 is SVGIG (reference sequence). This CDR3 spans 14 amino acids. The full variable domain, completed using reference TRBV30 and TRBJ1-3, is SQTIHQWPATLVQPVGSPLSLECTVEGTSNPNLYWYRQAAGRGLQLLFYSVGIGQISSEVPQNLSASRPQDRQFILSSKKLLLSDSGFYLCAWSLVSSGNTIYFGEGSWLTVV.

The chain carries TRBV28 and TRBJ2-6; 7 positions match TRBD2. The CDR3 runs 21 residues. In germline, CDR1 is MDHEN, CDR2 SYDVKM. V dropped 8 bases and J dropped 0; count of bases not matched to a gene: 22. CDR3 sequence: CASRGVLGDFRTYSGANVLTF. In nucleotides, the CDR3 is TGTGCCAGCCGGGGGGTTTTGGGTGATTTTCGGACCTACTCTGGGGCCAACGTCCTGACTTTC.

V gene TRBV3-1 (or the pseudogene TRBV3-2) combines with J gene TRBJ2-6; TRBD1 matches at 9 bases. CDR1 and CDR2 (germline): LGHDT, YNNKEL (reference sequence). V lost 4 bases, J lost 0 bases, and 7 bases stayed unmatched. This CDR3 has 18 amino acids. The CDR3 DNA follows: TGTGCCAGCAGCCCGGGACAGGGCGAATTCTCTGGGGCCAACGTCCTGACTTTC. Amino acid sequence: CASSPGQGEFSGANVLTF.

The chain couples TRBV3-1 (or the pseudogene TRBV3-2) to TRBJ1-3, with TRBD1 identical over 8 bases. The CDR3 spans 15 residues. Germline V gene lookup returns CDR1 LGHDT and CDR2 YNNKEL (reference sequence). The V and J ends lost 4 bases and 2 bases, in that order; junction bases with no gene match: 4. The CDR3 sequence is CASSPVDRAGNTIYF. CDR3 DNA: TGTGCCAGCAGCCCGGTGGACAGGGCTGGAAACACCATATATTTT.

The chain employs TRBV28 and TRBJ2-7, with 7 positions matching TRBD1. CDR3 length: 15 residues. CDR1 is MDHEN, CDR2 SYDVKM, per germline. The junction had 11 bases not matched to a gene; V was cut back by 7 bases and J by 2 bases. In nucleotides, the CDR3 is TGTGCCAGCATATACAACAGGGGTTTTACCTACGAGCAGTACTTC. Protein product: CASIYNRGFTYEQYF.

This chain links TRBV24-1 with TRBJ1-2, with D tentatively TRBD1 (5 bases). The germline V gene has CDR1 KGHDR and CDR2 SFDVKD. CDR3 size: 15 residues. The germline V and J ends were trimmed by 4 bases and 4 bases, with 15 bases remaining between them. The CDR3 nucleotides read TGTGCCACCAGTGAGACGGGGAGGGACTCCTATGGCTACACCTTC. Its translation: CATSETGRDSYGYTF.

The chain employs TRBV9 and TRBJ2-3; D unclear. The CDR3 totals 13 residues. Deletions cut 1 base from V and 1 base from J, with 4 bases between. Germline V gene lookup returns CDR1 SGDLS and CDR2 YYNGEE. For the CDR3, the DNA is TGTGCCAGCAGCGTAACGGGCACAGATACGCAGTATTTT. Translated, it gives CASSVTGTDTQYF.

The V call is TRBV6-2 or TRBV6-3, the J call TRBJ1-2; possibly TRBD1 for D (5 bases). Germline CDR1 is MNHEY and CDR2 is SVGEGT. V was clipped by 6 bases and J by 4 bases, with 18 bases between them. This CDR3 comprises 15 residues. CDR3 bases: TGTGCCAGCAGCTCCTCGGGGGGGACCCTCTATGGCTACACCTTC. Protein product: CASSSSGGTLYGYTF.

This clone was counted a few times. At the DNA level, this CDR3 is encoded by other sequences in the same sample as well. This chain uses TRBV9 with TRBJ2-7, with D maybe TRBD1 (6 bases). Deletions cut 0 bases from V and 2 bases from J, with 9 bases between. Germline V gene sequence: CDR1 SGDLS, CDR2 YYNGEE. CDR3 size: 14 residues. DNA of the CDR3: TGTGCCAGCAGCGTAGGGCAGGGGCCCTACGAGCAGTACTTC. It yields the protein CASSVGQGPYEQYF.

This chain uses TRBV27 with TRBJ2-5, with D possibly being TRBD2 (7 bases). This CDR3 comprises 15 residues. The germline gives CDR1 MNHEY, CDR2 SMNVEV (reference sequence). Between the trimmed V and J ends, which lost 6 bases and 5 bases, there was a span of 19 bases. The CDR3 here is CASSRSGGRAETQYF. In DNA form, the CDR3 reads TGTGCCAGCAGCCGTTCGGGGGGCCGTGCCGAGACCCAGTACTTC.

CDR3: CARSVGLAGDNEQFF. CDR3 DNA: TGTGCCAGAAGCGTGGGACTAGCGGGGGACAATGAGCAGTTCTTC. The chain is built from TRBV5-3 and TRBJ2-1; 14 nucleotides match TRBD2. TRBV5-3 qualifies as an ORF whose function is uncertain. V shed 4 bases and J 5 bases; nucleotides not matched to a gene: 2. The CDR3 spans 15 residues.

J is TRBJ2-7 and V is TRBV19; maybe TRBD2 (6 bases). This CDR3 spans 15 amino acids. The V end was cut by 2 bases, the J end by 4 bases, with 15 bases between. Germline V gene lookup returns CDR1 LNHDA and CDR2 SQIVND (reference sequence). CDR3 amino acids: CASSIRRASGYEQYF. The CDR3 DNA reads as TGTGCCAGTAGTATACGGAGGGCTTCAGGGTACGAGCAGTACTTC.

The CDR3 DNA reads as TGCGCCAGCAGCGGACCCGGGACAGGGAAGGTCGAGCAGTACTTC. Amino acids: CASSGPGTGKVEQYF. J is TRBJ2-7 and V is TRBV5-1; 9 bases fit TRBD1. Germline CDR1 SGHRS, CDR2 YFSETQ. The CDR3 covers 15 residues. V gave up 4 bases and J gave up 6 bases; unmatched junction bases: 11. Full variable domain (rest looked up from reference TRBV5-1 and TRBJ2-7): KAGVTQTPRYLIKTRGQQVTLSCSPISGHRSVSWYQQTPGQGLQFLFEYFSETQRNKGNFPGRFSGRQFSNSRSEMNVSTLELGDSALYLCASSGPGTGKVEQYFGPGTRLTVT.

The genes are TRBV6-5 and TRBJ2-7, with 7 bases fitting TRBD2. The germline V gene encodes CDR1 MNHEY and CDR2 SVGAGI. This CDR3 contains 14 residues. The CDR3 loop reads CAPSGRSFSYEQYF. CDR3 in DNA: TGTGCTCCTAGCGGCAGGTCCTTCTCCTACGAGCAGTACTTC.

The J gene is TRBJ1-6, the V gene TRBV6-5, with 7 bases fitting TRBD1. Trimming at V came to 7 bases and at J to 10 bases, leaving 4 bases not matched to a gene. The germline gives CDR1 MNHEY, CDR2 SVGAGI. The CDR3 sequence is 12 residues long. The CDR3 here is CASKRQGSPLHF. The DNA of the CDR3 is TGTGCCAGCAAACGACAGGGCTCACCCCTCCACTTT.

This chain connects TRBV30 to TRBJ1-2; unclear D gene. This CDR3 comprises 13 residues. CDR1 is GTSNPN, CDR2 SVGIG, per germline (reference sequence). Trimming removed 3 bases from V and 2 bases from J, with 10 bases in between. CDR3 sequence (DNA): TGTGCCTGGAGCGTCCAGGTAAACTATGGCTACACCTTC. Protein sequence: CAWSVQVNYGYTF.

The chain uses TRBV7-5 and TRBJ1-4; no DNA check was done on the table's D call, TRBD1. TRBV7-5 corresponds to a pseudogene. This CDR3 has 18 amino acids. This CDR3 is CARSATTYGQGWDEKLFF. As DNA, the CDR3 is TGTGCCAGAAGCGCCACCACATACGGACAGGGATGGGATGAAAAACTGTTTTTT.

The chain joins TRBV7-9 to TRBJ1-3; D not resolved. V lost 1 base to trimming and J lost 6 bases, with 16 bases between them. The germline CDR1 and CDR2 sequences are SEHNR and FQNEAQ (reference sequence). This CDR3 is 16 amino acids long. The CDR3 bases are TGTGCCAGCAGCTTAGAGGGCGGGCGGATCAAAAACACCATATATTTT. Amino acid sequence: CASSLEGGRIKNTIYF.

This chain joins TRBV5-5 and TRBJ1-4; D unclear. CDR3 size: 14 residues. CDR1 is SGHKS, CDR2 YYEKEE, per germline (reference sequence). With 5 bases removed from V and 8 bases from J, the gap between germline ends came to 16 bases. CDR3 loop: CASSTPGPGEKLFF. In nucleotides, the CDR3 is TGTGCCAGCAGTACCCCCGGACCGGGGGAAAAACTGTTTTTT.

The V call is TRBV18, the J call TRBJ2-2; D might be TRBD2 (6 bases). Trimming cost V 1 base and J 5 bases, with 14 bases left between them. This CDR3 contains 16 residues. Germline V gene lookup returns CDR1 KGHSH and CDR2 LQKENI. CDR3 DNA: TGTGCCAGCTCACCACGTGGTGGCGGGACGACCGGGGAGCTGTTTTTT. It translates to CASSPRGGGTTGELFF.

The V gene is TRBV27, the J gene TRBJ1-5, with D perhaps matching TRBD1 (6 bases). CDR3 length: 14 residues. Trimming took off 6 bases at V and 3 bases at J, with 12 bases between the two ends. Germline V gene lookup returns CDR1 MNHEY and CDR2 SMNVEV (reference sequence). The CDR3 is CASRSSGVNQPQHF. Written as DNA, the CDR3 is TGTGCCAGCAGGTCGTCAGGGGTCAATCAGCCCCAGCATTTT.

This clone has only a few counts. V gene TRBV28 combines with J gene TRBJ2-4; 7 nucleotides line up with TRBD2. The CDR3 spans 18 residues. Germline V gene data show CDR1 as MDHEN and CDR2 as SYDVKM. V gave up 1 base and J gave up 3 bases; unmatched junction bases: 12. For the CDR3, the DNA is TGTGCCAGCAGTTTATCGGTGACTAGCTTTTATGACAAAAACATTCAGTACTTC. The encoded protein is CASSLSVTSFYDKNIQYF.

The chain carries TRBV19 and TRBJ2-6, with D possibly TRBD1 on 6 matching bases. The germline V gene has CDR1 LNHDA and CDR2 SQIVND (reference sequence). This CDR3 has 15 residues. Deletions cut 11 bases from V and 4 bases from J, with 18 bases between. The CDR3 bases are TGTGCCGTTAGGGACACCAAGCCAGGGGCCAACGTCCTGACTTTC. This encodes CAVRDTKPGANVLTF.

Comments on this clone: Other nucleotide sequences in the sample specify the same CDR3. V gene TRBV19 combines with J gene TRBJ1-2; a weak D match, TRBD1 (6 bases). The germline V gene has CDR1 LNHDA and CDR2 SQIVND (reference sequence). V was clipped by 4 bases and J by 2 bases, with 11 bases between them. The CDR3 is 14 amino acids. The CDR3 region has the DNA TGTGCCAGTAGTACGACAGGCTCGAACTATGGCTACACCTTC. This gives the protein CASSTTGSNYGYTF.

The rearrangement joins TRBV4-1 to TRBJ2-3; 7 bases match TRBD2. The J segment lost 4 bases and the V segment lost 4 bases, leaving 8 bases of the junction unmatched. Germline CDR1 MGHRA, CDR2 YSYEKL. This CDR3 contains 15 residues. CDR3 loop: CASSRAAGVADTQYF. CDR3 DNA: TGCGCCAGCAGCCGAGCGGCGGGGGTGGCAGATACGCAGTATTTT.

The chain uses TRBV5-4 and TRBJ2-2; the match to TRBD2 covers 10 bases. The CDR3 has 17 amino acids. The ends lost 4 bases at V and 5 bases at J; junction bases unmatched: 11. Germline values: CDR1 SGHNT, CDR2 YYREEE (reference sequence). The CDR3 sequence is CASSGGAGGPGTGELFF. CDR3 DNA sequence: TGTGCCAGCAGCGGCGGAGCGGGAGGGCCGGGAACCGGGGAGCTGTTTTTT. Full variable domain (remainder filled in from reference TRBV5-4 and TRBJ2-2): ETGVTQSPTHLIKTRGQQVTLRCSSQSGHNTVSWYQQALGQGPQFIFQYYREEENGRGNFPPRFSGLQFPNYSSELNVNALELDDSALYLCASSGGAGGPGTGELFFGEGSRLTVL.